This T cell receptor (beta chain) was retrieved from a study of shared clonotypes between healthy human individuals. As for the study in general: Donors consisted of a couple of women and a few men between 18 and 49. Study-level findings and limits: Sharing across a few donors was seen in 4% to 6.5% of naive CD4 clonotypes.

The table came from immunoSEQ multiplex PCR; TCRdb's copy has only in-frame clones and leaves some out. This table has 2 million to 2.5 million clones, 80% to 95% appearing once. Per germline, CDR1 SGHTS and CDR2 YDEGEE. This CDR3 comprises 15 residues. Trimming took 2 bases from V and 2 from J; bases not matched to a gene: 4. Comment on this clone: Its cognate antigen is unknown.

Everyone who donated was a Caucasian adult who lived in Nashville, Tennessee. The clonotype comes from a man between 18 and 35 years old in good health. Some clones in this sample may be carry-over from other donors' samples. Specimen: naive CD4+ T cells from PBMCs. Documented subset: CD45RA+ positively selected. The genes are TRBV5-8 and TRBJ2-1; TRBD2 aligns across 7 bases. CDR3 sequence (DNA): TGTGCCAGCAGCTTTCGGCGGGAGCCCTACAATGAGCAGTTCTTC. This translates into CASSFRREPYNEQFF. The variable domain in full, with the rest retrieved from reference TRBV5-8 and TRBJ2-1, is EAGVTQSPTHLIKTRGQQATLRCSPISGHTSVYWYQQALGLGLQFLLWYDEGEERNRGNFPPRFSGRQFPNYSSELNVNALELEDSALYLCASSFRREPYNEQFFGPGTRLTVL.